The 20 T cell receptor beta chains reported below all come from one sample, sequenced in a study of cytomegalovirus exposure and HLA in healthy donors. The PCR ran on 60 Vbeta and 13 Jbeta primers. Sequencing used immunoSEQ multiplex PCR; TCRdb keeps in-frame clones, though not all of them. The table lists around 300,000 clones, roughly 81% of them singletons. Input material: PBMCs. The receptor set was obtained from a woman aged 35 to 49 in good health and CMV-seropositive.

The chain's CDR3 is CASSFPAGRGDTQYF. The CDR3 DNA follows: TGTGCCAGCAGCTTCCCAGCGGGGAGGGGGGATACGCAGTATTTT. V usage is TRBV7-3 and J usage is TRBJ2-3, with D perhaps TRBD2 (7 bases). Deletions cut 3 bases from V and 6 bases from J, with 16 bases between. CDR3 size: 15 residues. CDR1 and CDR2 from the germline V gene are SGHTA and FQGTGA.

The chain carries TRBV30 and TRBJ1-3; D not resolved. V was clipped by 0 bases and J by 7 bases, with 13 bases between them. The CDR3 is 14 amino acids. Germline V CDR1 and CDR2: GTSNPN, SVGIG (reference sequence). The CDR3 loop is CAWSVKDFGNTIYF. The CDR3 coding sequence is TGTGCCTGGAGTGTTAAGGACTTTGGGAACACCATATATTTT. The full variable domain, rest sourced from reference TRBV30 and TRBJ1-3, is SQTIHQWPATLVQPVGSPLSLECTVEGTSNPNLYWYRQAAGRGLQLLFYSVGIGQISSEVPQNLSASRPQDRQFILSSKKLLLSDSGFYLCAWSVKDFGNTIYFGEGSWLTVV.

The V and J genes are TRBV7-9 and TRBJ2-1; TRBD2 aligns across 8 bases. The length of the CDR3 is 16 residues. Germline values: CDR1 SEHNR, CDR2 FQNEAQ (reference sequence). The trim removed 3 bases at V and 2 bases at J, leaving 6 bases unmatched. As DNA, the CDR3 is TGTGCCAGCAGCTTGGGTAGCGGGGATCCCTACAATGAGCAGTTCTTC. It encodes CASSLGSGDPYNEQFF.

The chain recombines TRBV19 with TRBJ1-6; D unresolved. CDR1 is LNHDA, CDR2 SQIVND, per germline (reference sequence). V was pared by 0 bases and J by 4 bases, with 10 bases between. The CDR3 runs 16 residues. The CDR3 region has the DNA TGTGCCAGTAGTATAGAGTCACCGACTTATAATTCACCCCTCCACTTT. This translates into CASSIESPTYNSPLHF.

J is TRBJ2-5 and V is TRBV4-3; the D is unclear. The germline gives CDR1 LGHNA, CDR2 YSLEER. Trimming cost V 5 bases and J 4 bases, with 11 bases left between them. The CDR3 runs to 13 residues. This chain's CDR3 is CASSVDTRETQYF. CDR3 bases: TGCGCCAGCAGCGTTGATACAAGAGAGACCCAGTACTTC.

This clone was seen more than once but under ten times. This chain connects TRBV27 to TRBJ2-7; perhaps TRBD2 as D (5 bases). Germline V lookup: CDR1 MNHEY, CDR2 SMNVEV (reference sequence). Trimming took 5 bases from V and 2 from J, leaving 10 bases between them. There are 13 residues in the CDR3. In DNA, the CDR3 is TGTGCCAGCAGTGGCGACGGGACCTACGAGCAGTACTTC. This sequence encodes CASSGDGTYEQYF.

V gene TRBV18 combines with J gene TRBJ2-1; 11 bases fit TRBD2. J gave up 7 bases and V 0 bases, and 5 bases lay outside the gene matches. Germline CDR1 is KGHSH and CDR2 is LQKENI. The CDR3 has 16 amino acids. The CDR3 region is CASSPPFPSGRNEQFF. DNA of the CDR3: TGTGCCAGCTCACCACCGTTCCCTAGCGGGAGGAATGAGCAGTTCTTC.

This chain connects TRBV18 to TRBJ1-1, with D possibly TRBD1 on 5 matching bases. Germline CDR1 KGHSH, CDR2 LQKENI. V gave up 3 bases and J gave up 1 base, with 15 bases separating them. The CDR3 covers 16 residues. The CDR3 reads CASSPSIQAENTEAFF. CDR3 in DNA: TGTGCCAGCTCACCGTCTATACAGGCGGAGAACACTGAAGCTTTCTTT.

The chain couples TRBV28 to TRBJ1-4; 9 positions agree with TRBD1. V gave up 4 bases and J gave up 5 bases; unmatched junction bases: 2. Germline loops: CDR1 MDHEN, CDR2 SYDVKM. The CDR3 length is 14 residues. CDR3 sequence reads: CASSWTGVNEKLFF. CDR3 nucleotide sequence: TGTGCCAGCAGTTGGACAGGGGTAAATGAAAAACTGTTTTTT.

The chain couples TRBV5-6 to TRBJ2-1; TRBD1 agrees at 9 bases. V dropped 4 bases and J dropped 3; count of bases not matched to a gene: 5. The CDR3 runs 15 residues. Germline V gene data show CDR1 as SGHDT and CDR2 as YYEEEE. CDR3 DNA sequence: TGTGCCAGCAGCCCAACAGGGGGCTTCTACAATGAGCAGTTCTTC. It yields the protein CASSPTGGFYNEQFF.

J is TRBJ2-1 and V is TRBV5-1; possible D gene TRBD2, 6 bases. The germline V and J ends were trimmed by 7 bases and 1 base, with 18 bases remaining between them. Germline V lookup: CDR1 SGHRS, CDR2 YFSETQ. The CDR3 has 16 amino acids. CDR3 sequence (DNA): TGCGCCAGCTGGCCTGGCGGGGTCGGGTCCTACAATGAGCAGTTCTTC. Protein product: CASWPGGVGSYNEQFF.

The chain combines TRBV14 with TRBJ2-2; D is ambiguous. This CDR3 is built from 17 residues. The V end lost 1 base, the J end lost 1 base, and 13 bases lay between the germline ends. In germline, CDR1 is SGHDN, CDR2 FVKESK. CDR3 sequence: CASSQARVELNTGELFF. Written as DNA, the CDR3 is TGTGCCAGCAGCCAAGCAAGAGTGGAGTTGAACACCGGGGAGCTGTTTTTT.

The rearrangement links TRBV28 to TRBJ2-5; a weak D match, TRBD2 (5 bases). This CDR3 has 14 amino acids. Between the trimmed V and J ends, which lost 8 bases and 9 bases, there was a span of 22 bases. Germline V lookup: CDR1 MDHEN, CDR2 SYDVKM. The CDR3 nucleotides read TGTGCCAGCGGGTTGATCGACCCCCCCGGGGCCCAGTACTTC. This translates into CASGLIDPPGAQYF.

The gene calls are TRBV7-3 and TRBJ2-1, with TRBD1 identical over 10 bases. The CDR3 contains 16 residues. Germline V gene data show CDR1 as SGHTA and CDR2 as FQGTGA. Trimming removed 5 bases from V and 9 bases from J; junction bases left unmatched: 13. The CDR3 loop is CASSPSAGQGVGEQFF. The CDR3, as DNA: TGTGCCAGCAGCCCAAGTGCCGGACAGGGGGTGGGTGAGCAGTTCTTC.

By proportion, this clone is medium-sized (0.01 to 0.1%). This chain connects TRBV4-3 to TRBJ2-7; 11 nucleotides match TRBD1. CDR1 is LGHNA, CDR2 YSLEER, per germline. Trimming at V came to 0 bases and at J to 3 bases, leaving 4 bases not matched to a gene. CDR3 length: 16 amino acids. CDR3 sequence reads: CASSQEEGTGGYEQYF. The CDR3 DNA is TGCGCCAGCAGCCAAGAAGAAGGGACAGGGGGCTACGAGCAGTACTTC.

This clone was picked up one time. V gene TRBV28 combines with J gene TRBJ2-2; D remains unclear. CDR3 length: 12 amino acids. The ends were cut back, 6 bases at V and 6 bases at J, with 8 bases in the middle. Germline CDR1 reads MDHEN; CDR2 reads SYDVKM. Here the CDR3 DNA reads TGTGCCAGCAGATCGTCCCCCGGGGAGCTGTTTTTT. This codes for CASRSSPGELFF. The variable domain in full, with the rest retrieved from reference TRBV28 and TRBJ2-2, is DVKVTQSSRYLVKRTGEKVFLECVQDMDHENMFWYRQDPGLGLRLIYFSYDVKMKEKGDIPEGYSVSREKKERFSLILESASTNQTSMYLCASRSSPGELFFGEGSRLTVL.

V and J are TRBV6-6 and TRBJ2-5; D might be TRBD2 (6 bases). The J call could be wrong; TRBJ2-7 is a better fit for the DNA end. There are 13 residues in the CDR3. Germline CDR1 reads MNHNY; CDR2 reads SVGAGI (reference sequence). The CDR3 nucleotides read TGTGCCAGCAGCCCCGGGAGCTCCTACGAGCAGTACTTC. Its translation: CASSPGSSYEQYF.

The chain links TRBV9 to TRBJ2-1, with a possible D match to TRBD2 (5 bases). The CDR3 sequence is 15 residues long. Deletions cut 2 bases from V and 2 bases from J, with 11 bases between. Germline V gives CDR1 SGDLS, CDR2 YYNGEE. DNA for the CDR3: TGTGCCAGCAGCGTTGAGGGCTTCCCCTACAATGAGCAGTTCTTC. Amino acid sequence: CASSVEGFPYNEQFF.

The chain is built from TRBV6-5 and TRBJ2-7; D unclear. The CDR3 extends over 14 amino acids. Between the trimmed V and J ends, which lost 2 bases and 3 bases, there was a span of 11 bases. CDR1 is MNHEY and CDR2 is SVGAGI in the germline V gene. CDR3 DNA sequence: TGTGCCAGCAGTTACACCGCTATTAGCTACGAGCAGTACTTC. It specifies CASSYTAISYEQYF.

The chain employs TRBV4-3 and TRBJ2-1; tentatively, D is TRBD1 (6 bases). The CDR3 extends over 16 amino acids. CDR1 is LGHNA and CDR2 is YSLEER in the germline V gene. Trimming cost V 0 bases and J 3 bases, with 12 bases left between them. The CDR3 DNA reads TGCGCCAGCAGCCAAGATCAGGGGTTGGGCTACAATGAGCAGTTCTTC. The encoded protein is CASSQDQGLGYNEQFF.